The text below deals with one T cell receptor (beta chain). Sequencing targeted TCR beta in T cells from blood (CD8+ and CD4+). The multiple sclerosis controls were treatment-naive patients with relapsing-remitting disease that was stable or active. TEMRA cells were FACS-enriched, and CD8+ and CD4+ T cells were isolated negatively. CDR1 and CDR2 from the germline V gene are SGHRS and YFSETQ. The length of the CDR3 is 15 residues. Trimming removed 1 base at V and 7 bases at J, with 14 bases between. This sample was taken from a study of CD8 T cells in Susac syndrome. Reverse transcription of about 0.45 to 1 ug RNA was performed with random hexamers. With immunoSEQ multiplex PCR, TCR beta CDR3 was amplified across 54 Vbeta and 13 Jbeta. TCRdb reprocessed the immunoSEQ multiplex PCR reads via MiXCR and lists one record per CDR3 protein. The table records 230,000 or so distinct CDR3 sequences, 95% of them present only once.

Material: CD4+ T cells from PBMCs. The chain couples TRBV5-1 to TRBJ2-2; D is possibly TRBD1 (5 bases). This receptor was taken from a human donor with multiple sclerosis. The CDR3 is CASSLYQGFIGELFF. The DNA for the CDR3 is TGCGCCAGCAGCTTGTATCAGGGCTTTATCGGGGAGCTGTTTTTT. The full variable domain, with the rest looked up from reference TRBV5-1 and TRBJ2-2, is KAGVTQTPRYLIKTRGQQVTLSCSPISGHRSVSWYQQTPGQGLQFLFEYFSETQRNKGNFPGRFSGRQFSNSRSEMNVSTLELGDSALYLCASSLYQGFIGELFFGEGSRLTVL.